This TCR beta chain is drawn from a study of shared clonotypes between healthy human individuals (dated by TCRdb to the early 2020s). Turning to the overall study: A couple of women and three men aged 18 to 49 years were included in the cohort. For each donor, CD4 naive and CD4 memory were each given three plates, CD8 naive was given two plates, and CD8 memory was given one plate. To estimate repertoire size and how much clonotype sharing occurs between individuals, the study deeply sequenced the blood TCR repertoires of about five healthy adults. To increase sequencing depth and limit assay-specific biases, different laboratories used diverse techniques to prepare libraries and sequence TCR repertoires. Leukapheresis yielded between about 0.9 and 9.5 billion PBMCs per donor. Overall study results and their limits: Even with the large sequencing depth, rarefaction of the sorted-subset datasets indicated that sequencing was incomplete. The small number of donors limited the genetic and exposure-history diversity represented. Higher generation probabilities were observed for clonotypes shared by all four sorted-subset donors than for non-shared clonotypes. Larger estimated clonotype richness was generally found for naive subsets than for memory subsets. Across a few donors, about 5% of naive CD4, roughly 3.5% of naive CD8, roughly 2.3% of memory CD4, and 0.4% of memory CD8 clonotypes were shared. Based on pairwise subsampling, the degree of clonotype sharing among donors was expected to be affected by sequencing depth. Sampling was limited to blood, and TCR repertoires in tissue likely differ from TCR repertoires in blood.

Donors were healthy HIV-negative adults with no recently reported acute infections or vaccinations. All donors were Caucasian adults living in Nashville, Tennessee, USA. Magnetic negative selection was used to enrich CD4+ T cells, after which naive cells were positively selected on CD45RA and the negative fraction became the memory subset. Blood was obtained by leukapheresis, after which PBMCs were separated by Ficoll-Histopaque density gradient centrifugation and cryopreserved in liquid nitrogen vapor phase. Analytical flow cytometry was used to check the purity and quantity of every magnetically sorted T cell population. Each sorted fraction had its genomic DNA isolated and then quantified by UV absorbance on a Nanodrop 2000c. Using the deep immunoSEQ assay, multiplex PCR amplified TCR CDR3 regions from genomic DNA. Extracted genomic DNA from each cell subset was spread evenly across all wells of several immunoSEQ 96-well plates, with each plate serving as a replicate. Each replicate PCR for sorted subsets received approximately 220 ng genomic DNA, equal to some 32,000 T cell genomes. Purified libraries were measured with a Qubit 3.0 fluorometer, size-checked on a Bioanalyzer 2100, and measured again with the KAPA Library Quantification kit. Every immunoSEQ 96-well plate was sequenced on a dedicated single-read 150-cycle Illumina NextSeq 550 flow cell. Concerning the study's data processing: Because the immunoSEQ output held only junctional sequences and lacked quality scores, the filtering could not match the filtering applied to full-length reads. To assign V/J genes and CDR3, sequences were annotated using PyIR, a Python wrapper for IgBLAST v1.9, with IMGT germline references. Any read was removed if the V/J assignment was weak (E-value above 1e-6), the CDR3 was missing, or the read contained stop codons, out-of-frame junctions, or ambiguous translated residues. V3J clonotypes were defined as sequences sharing an identical inferred V gene, J gene, and CDR3 amino acid sequence. The percentage overlap between two repertoires was calculated by dividing the number of shared unique clonotypes by the size of the smaller repertoire. Three approaches were used to assess repertoire richness: RTK rarefaction, the Chao1 estimator, and Recon v2.1 estimates of unobserved clonotypes. OLGA was used to compute generation probabilities for all TCRbeta clonotypes that the gDNA method yielded from a few donors. The clones in this table, taken by TCRdb from immuneACCESS, are in-frame only. Not every clone is retained; where verified, under half of the shortfall comes from an unresolved V gene, and the cause of the rest is unknown. V, J and clone size are taken as reported in that table, and D and trimming were inferred from the DNA itself. This sample gives around 1.1 million clones in total; approximately 80% of them show up just once. In total, the top ten clones hold 0.89% of the sample.

V drops 4 bases and J drops 4 bases, leaving 7 bases in between. Its CDR3 holds 12 amino acids, cysteine through phenylalanine. Solely the CDR3 DNA is kept, with 36 bases framed from the first base. Sequences MDHEN (CDR1) and SYDVKM (CDR2) are obtained from the germline V gene. A note on this clone: Its specific antigen is unknown. No per-base quality is available; no much larger clone lies one base away.

This clonotype was obtained from a man younger than 35 in good health. Some clones in this sample may be carry-over from other donors' samples. Sequencing input: memory CD4+ T cells from PBMCs. The cell subset or site label, read with the paper, signifies: CD45RA-negative fraction. In this chain, TRBV28 is recombined with TRBJ1-2; no confident D gene assignment can be made. CDR3 sequence: CASSSIGYGYTF. In nucleotide form, the sequence is TGTGCCAGCAGTTCGATCGGCTATGGCTACACCTTC.